This TCR beta chain was obtained from a study of blood T cell repertoires in COVID-19 (dated by TCRdb to the early 2020s). With respect to the entire study: Samples covering the acute and convalescent phases of COVID-19 were provided by collaborators in the United States, Italy and Spain. The material from the prospective study consisted of cDNA or gDNA derived from T cells, B-cell-depleted T cells, or PBMCs. Deeply sampled blood TCRbeta repertoires from subjects exposed to, actively infected with, or recovered from COVID-19 were included in the dataset. HLA class I and class II types, where available, came from metadata supplied by the sample provider rather than from assay-based typing. Sample metadata almost always included a de-identified subject ID, COVID-19 status, age in years and sex. The samples were drawn from two sources: the first 160 participants of the ongoing ImmuneRACE study, and some 1,300 subjects contributed by 6 global collaborators. A freely available public database, intended as a resource for researchers studying the immune response to SARS-CoV-2, is where the repertoires were released. General study outcomes and caveats: Clinical and demographic metadata were provided uncurated, with the amount varying by source and participant.

The junction shows trimming of 0 bases on V and 7 bases on J, and the gene matches do not reach 12 bases of it. The CDR3 spans 16 residues, from the cysteine through the phenylalanine. The read is trimmed to its CDR3 DNA, 48 bases read in frame from base 1. Via the germline V gene, CDR1 is SGHRS and CDR2 YFSETQ. The immunoSEQ Assay, a bias-controlled multiplex PCR, was used to amplify TCRbeta CDR3 regions from genomic DNA. The source study handled its data this way. The number of nucleated cells in each sample was estimated from the amplification of reference gene primers within the assay. Sequence reads were collapsed and filtered to measure the absolute abundance of every unique TCRbeta CDR3 rearrangement. For each sample, productive Simpson clonality was calculated as the square root of Simpson's diversity index over productive rearrangements. TCRdb provides this immuneACCESS table in a form limited to in-frame rearrangements. Some clones are lacking; in checked studies, under half of them reflect an unresolved V gene, and why the rest are absent is not known. The V and J calls and clone size come from that table; D and trimming were worked out from the DNA. In this sample the table shows hundreds of thousands of clones, roughly 85% of which occur a single time. Together, the top ten hold approximately 1.4% of the sample.

As for this clone: This receptor's antigen is unknown. No per-base quality is available; no much larger clone lies one base away.

Whole blood was collected in K2EDTA tubes by collaborating institutions according to the institutions' own protocols. For TCRbeta analysis, collaborators shipped samples as frozen whole blood, isolated PBMCs, or DNA extracted from either of those sample types. The sequence joins TRBV5-1 to TRBJ1-1; 7 bases in the middle match TRBD1. The specimen sequenced was peripheral blood. The receptor's source is a woman aged 25 to 45 with active or convalescent COVID-19. The bases read TGCGCCAGCAGCTTGGGGTCTCCGGGACAGCGAGATGAAGCTTTCTTT. It specifies CASSLGSPGQRDEAFF.